The 10 T cell receptor beta chains reported below all come from one sample, sequenced in a study of T cell responses to AZD1222 COVID-19 vaccine. The method was immunoSEQ multiplex PCR; TCRdb's version includes in-frame clones alone and lacks a portion of them. The sample yields 130,000 to 150,000 clones, about 87% seen once. Sequenced material: peripheral blood, taken on day 0 of AZD1222 vaccination. These receptors all come from an adult in good health.

This clone showed up just a few times. The V and J genes are TRBV5-4 and TRBJ2-3; a possible D gene is TRBD2 (6 bases). V dropped 1 base and J dropped 6 bases, with 18 bases sitting between them. CDR1 is SGHNT and CDR2 is YYREEE in the germline V gene (reference sequence). The CDR3 extends over 16 amino acids. CDR3 residues: CASSLRGVGSVDTQYF. The DNA of the CDR3 is TGTGCCAGCAGCTTGAGGGGAGTCGGGAGCGTGGATACGCAGTATTTT.

This rearrangement joins TRBV29-1 to TRBJ1-1; 7 bases agree with TRBD1. CDR1 and CDR2 (germline): SQVTM, ANQGSEA. This CDR3 has 12 residues. V was pared by 3 bases and J by 12 bases, with 10 bases of the junction left unmatched. The chain's CDR3 is CSVDPDRLKSFF. For the CDR3, the DNA is TGCAGCGTTGATCCGGACAGGTTAAAATCTTTCTTT.

CDR3 DNA: TGTGCCACCAGCAGCCCAGCCGCAGACAGATACCAGCCCCAGCATTTT. Protein sequence: CATSSPAADRYQPQHF. This chain joins TRBV15 and TRBJ1-5; TRBD1 might be the D (5 bases). Germline CDR1 LNHNV, CDR2 YYDKDF (reference sequence). The CDR3 contains 16 residues. The V end was cut by 3 bases, the J end by 7 bases, with 19 bases between.

CDR3 coding DNA: TGCGCCAGCAGCCCTACGACAGGGAGCACTGAAGCTTTCTTT. Translation gives CASSPTTGSTEAFF. The V gene is TRBV5-1, the J gene TRBJ1-1; 7 bases agree with TRBD1. The V gene end was trimmed by 4 bases and the J gene end by 4 bases; junction bases not matched to a gene: 7. This CDR3 spans 14 amino acids. Per the germline V gene, CDR1 is SGHRS and CDR2 is YFSETQ.

The chain links TRBV6-5 to TRBJ1-1, with unresolved D. The CDR3 length is 12 residues. Per germline, CDR1 MNHEY and CDR2 SVGAGI. V gave up 4 bases and J gave up 7 bases, with 10 bases separating them. The CDR3 spells CASSSLTDEAFF. CDR3 coding DNA: TGTGCCAGCAGTTCTCTGACGGATGAAGCTTTCTTT.

This chain uses TRBV28 with TRBJ2-3; D is perhaps TRBD2 (5 bases). Germline V gives CDR1 MDHEN, CDR2 SYDVKM. Trimming cost V 3 bases and J 2 bases, with 15 bases left between them. The CDR3 totals 16 residues. Written as DNA, the CDR3 is TGTGCCAGCAGTTTTCCTGGGCGGGCCATCACAGATACGCAGTATTTT. It specifies CASSFPGRAITDTQYF.

The gene calls are TRBV19 and TRBJ1-3; D not resolved. This CDR3 contains 12 residues. Looked up from germline, CDR1 is LNHDA and CDR2 is SQIVND (reference sequence). Trimming took 5 bases from V and 5 from J, leaving 7 bases between them. The CDR3 here is CASSLWRNTIYF. DNA for the CDR3: TGTGCCAGTAGTCTCTGGCGAAACACCATATATTTT.

This chain links TRBV28 with TRBJ1-4; possible D gene TRBD1, 6 bases. The V gene's germline CDR1 is MDHEN and CDR2 SYDVKM. This CDR3 is built from 14 residues. The germline V and J ends were trimmed by 6 bases and 4 bases, with 12 bases remaining between them. CDR3 DNA sequence: TGTGCCAGCAGAATGGACAGCCGTAATGAAAAACTGTTTTTT. It codes for CASRMDSRNEKLFF.

The chain joins TRBV19 to TRBJ1-2, with a weak D call TRBD1 (5 bases). Germline values: CDR1 LNHDA, CDR2 SQIVND (reference sequence). The CDR3 runs 14 residues. Trimming left V 6 bases short and J 2 bases short, with 13 bases between. Here the CDR3 reads CASRSSGTNYGYTF. The CDR3, as DNA: TGTGCCAGTAGGAGTTCAGGGACGAACTATGGCTACACCTTC.

In this sample, this clone turned up once. V and J are TRBV5-1 and TRBJ2-3; D is uncertain. The CDR3 totals 13 residues. Between the trimmed V and J ends, which lost 0 bases and 6 bases, there was a span of 8 bases. From germline, CDR1 is SGHRS and CDR2 YFSETQ. CDR3 in amino acids: CASSLGSFDTQYF. DNA of the CDR3: TGCGCCAGCAGCTTGGGGTCCTTTGATACGCAGTATTTT. The variable domain in full, completed from reference TRBV5-1 and TRBJ2-3, reads KAGVTQTPRYLIKTRGQQVTLSCSPISGHRSVSWYQQTPGQGLQFLFEYFSETQRNKGNFPGRFSGRQFSNSRSEMNVSTLELGDSALYLCASSLGSFDTQYFGPGTRLTVL.